The TCR beta chain under discussion was sequenced for a study of T cell responses to AZD1222 COVID-19 vaccine. The overall study: The study pooled second doses at about 4 or about 12 weeks. Study outcomes and limitations: Repertoire sampling was restricted to post-peak T cell response timepoints. White British ancestry dominated among donors, who included more females, and clonal diversity was possibly underestimated. Only six or seven AZD1222 recipients tested seropositive at baseline.

With respect to this clone: Its antigen is still unknown.

Clones were read by immunoSEQ multiplex PCR, and TCRdb kept only the in-frame ones, dropping some. Here the sample spans 110,000 to 150,000 clones, roughly 90% being singletons. The V gene's germline CDR1 is MDHEN and CDR2 SYDVKM. Between the trimmed V and J ends, which lost 7 bases and 2 bases, there was a span of 14 bases. There are 15 residues in the CDR3. The source of this sequence is an adult in good health. The sample was peripheral blood, taken on day 0 of AZD1222 vaccination. This chain uses TRBV28 with TRBJ1-4, with no clear D. In DNA form, the CDR3 reads TGTGCCAGCACCGAACCCTCGGGGACTAATGAAAAACTGTTTTTT. It encodes CASTEPSGTNEKLFF.